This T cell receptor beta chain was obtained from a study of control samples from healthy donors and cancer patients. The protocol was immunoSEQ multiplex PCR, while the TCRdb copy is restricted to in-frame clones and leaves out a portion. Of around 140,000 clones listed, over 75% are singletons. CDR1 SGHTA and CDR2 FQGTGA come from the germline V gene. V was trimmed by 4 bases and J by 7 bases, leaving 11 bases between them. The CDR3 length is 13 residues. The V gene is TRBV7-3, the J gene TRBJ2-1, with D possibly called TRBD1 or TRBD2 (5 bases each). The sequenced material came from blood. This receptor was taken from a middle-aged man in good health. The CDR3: CASSSGRLNEQFF. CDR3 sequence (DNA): TGTGCCAGCAGCTCGGGACGTCTAAATGAGCAGTTCTTC.